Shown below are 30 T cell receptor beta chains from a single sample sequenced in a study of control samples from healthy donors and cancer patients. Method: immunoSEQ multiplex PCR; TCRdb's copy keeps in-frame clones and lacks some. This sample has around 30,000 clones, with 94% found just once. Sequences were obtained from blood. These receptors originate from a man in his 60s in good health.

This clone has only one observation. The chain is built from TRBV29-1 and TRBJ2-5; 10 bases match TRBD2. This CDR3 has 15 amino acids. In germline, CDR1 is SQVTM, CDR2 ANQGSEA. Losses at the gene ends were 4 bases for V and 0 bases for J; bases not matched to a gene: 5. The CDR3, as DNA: TGCAGCGTTGGGTTTAGCGGGGGGTACCAAGAGACCCAGTACTTC. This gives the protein CSVGFSGGYQETQYF.

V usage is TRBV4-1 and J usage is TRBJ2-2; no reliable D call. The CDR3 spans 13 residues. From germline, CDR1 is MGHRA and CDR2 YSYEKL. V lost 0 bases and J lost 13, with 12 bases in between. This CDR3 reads CASSQEIKPRLFF. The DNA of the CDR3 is TGCGCCAGCAGCCAAGAGATTAAACCAAGGCTGTTTTTT.

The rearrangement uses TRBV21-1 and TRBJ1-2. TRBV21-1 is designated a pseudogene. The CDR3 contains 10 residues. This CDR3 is CASSDYGYTF. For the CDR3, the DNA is TGTGCCAGCAGCGATTATGGCTACACCTTC.

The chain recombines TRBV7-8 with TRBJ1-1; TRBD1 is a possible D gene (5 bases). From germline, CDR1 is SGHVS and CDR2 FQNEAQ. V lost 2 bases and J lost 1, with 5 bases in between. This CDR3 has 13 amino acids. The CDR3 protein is CASSLTGNTEAFF. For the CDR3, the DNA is TGTGCCAGCAGCTTAACAGGGAACACTGAAGCTTTCTTT. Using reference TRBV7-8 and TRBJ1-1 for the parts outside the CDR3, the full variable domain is GAGVSQSPRYKVAKRGQDVALRCDPISGHVSLFWYQQALGQGPEFLTYFQNEAQLDKSGLPSDRFFAERPEGSVSTLKIQRTQQEDSAVYLCASSLTGNTEAFFGQGTRLTVV.

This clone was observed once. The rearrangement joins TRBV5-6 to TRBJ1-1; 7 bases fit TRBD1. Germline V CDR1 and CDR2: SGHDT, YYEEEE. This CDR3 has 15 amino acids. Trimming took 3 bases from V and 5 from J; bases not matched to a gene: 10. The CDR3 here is CASSYLDRKGTEAFF. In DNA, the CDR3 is TGTGCCAGCAGCTACCTGGACAGGAAGGGGACTGAAGCTTTCTTT.

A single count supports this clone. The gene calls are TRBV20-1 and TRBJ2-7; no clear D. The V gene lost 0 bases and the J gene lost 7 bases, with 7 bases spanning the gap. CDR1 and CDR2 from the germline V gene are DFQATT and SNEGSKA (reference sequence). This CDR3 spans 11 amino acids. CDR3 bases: TGCAGTGCTAGAGACAAAGGGGAGCAGTACTTC. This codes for CSARDKGEQYF.

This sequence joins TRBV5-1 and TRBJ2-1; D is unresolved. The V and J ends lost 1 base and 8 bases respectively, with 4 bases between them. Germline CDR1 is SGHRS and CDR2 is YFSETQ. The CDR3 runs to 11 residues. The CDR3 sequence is CASSLSDEQFF. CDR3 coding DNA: TGCGCCAGCAGCTTGAGCGATGAGCAGTTCTTC.

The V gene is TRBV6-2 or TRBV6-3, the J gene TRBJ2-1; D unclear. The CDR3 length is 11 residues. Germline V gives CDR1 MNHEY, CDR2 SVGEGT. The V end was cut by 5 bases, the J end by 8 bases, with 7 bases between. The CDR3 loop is CASSPLDEQFF. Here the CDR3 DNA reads TGTGCCAGCAGTCCCTTGGATGAGCAGTTCTTC.

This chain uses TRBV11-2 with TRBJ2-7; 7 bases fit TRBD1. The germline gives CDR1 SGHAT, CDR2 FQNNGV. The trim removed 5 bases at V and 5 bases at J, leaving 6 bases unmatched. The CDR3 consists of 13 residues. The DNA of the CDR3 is TGTGCCAGCAGCCAACAACAGGGGAACGAGCAGTACTTC. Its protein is CASSQQQGNEQYF.

The CDR3 coding sequence is TGTGCCAGCAGCGACCGAAGGACCAATCAGCCCCAGCATTTT. Translation gives CASSDRRTNQPQHF. The genes are TRBV19 and TRBJ1-5; D gene ambiguous. Germline assignment: CDR1 LNHDA and CDR2 SQIVND (reference sequence). The germline V and J ends were trimmed by 9 bases and 3 bases, with 15 bases remaining between them. The CDR3 sequence is 14 residues long. Supplemented by reference TRBV19 and TRBJ1-5, the full variable domain reads DGGITQSPKYLFRKEGQNVTLSCEQNLNHDAMYWYRQDPGQGLRLIYYSQIVNDFQKGDIAEGYSVSREKKESFPLTVTSAQKNPTAFYLCASSDRRTNQPQHFGDGTRLSIL.

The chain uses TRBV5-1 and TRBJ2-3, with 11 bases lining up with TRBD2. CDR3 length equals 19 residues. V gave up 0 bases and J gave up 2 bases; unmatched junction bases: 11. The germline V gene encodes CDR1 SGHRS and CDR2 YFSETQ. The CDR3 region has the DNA TGCGCCAGCAGCTTGGGGCTAGCGGGGGGAACCCGCCTCACAGATACGCAGTATTTT. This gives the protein CASSLGLAGGTRLTDTQYF.

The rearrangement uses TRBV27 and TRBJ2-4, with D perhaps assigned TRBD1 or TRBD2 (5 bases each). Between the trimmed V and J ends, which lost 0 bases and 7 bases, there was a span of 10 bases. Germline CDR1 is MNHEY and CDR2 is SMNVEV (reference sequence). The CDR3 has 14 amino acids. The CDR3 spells CASSLSRGANIQYF. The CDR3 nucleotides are TGTGCCAGCAGTTTATCTCGAGGGGCGAACATTCAGTACTTC.

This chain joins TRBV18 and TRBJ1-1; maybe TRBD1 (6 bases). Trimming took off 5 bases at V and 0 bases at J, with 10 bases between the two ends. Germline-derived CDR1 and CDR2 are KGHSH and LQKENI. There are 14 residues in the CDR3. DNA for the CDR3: TGTGCCAGCTCATATGGACAGCTGAACACTGAAGCTTTCTTT. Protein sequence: CASSYGQLNTEAFF.

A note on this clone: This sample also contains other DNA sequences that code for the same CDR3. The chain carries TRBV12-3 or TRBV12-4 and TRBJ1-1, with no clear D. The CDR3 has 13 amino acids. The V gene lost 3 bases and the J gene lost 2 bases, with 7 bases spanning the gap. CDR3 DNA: TGTGCCAGCAGTTTGGGCCCTAACACTGAAGCTTTCTTT. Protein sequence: CASSLGPNTEAFF.

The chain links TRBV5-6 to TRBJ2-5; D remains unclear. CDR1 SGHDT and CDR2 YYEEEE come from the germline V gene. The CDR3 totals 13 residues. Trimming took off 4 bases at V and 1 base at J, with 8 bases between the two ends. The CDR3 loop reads CASSSPGQETQYF. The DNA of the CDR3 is TGTGCCAGCAGCAGCCCAGGCCAAGAGACCCAGTACTTC.

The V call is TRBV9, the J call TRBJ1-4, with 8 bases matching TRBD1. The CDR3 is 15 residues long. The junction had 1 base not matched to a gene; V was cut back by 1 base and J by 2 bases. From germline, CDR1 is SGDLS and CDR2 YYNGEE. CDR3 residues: CASSVQGATNEKLFF. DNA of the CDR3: TGTGCCAGCAGCGTACAGGGGGCGACTAATGAAAAACTGTTTTTT. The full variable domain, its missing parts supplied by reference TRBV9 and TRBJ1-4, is DSGVTQTPKHLITATGQRVTLRCSPRSGDLSVYWYQQSLDQGLQFLIQYYNGEERAKGNILERFSAQQFPDLHSELNLSSLELGDSALYFCASSVQGATNEKLFFGSGTQLSVL.

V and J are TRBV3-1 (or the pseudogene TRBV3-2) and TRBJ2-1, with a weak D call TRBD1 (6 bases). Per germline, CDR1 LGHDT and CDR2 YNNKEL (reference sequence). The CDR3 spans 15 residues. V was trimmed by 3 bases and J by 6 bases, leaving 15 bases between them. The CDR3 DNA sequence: TGTGCCAGCAGCCAGGACGGACAGACCTGCAATGAGCAGTTCTTC. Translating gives CASSQDGQTCNEQFF.

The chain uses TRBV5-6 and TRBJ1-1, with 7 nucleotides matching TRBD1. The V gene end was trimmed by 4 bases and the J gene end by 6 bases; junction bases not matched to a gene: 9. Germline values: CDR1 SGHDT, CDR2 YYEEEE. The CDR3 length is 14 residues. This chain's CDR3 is CASSRNRGISEAFF. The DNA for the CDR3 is TGTGCCAGCAGCAGAAACAGGGGAATCTCTGAAGCTTTCTTT.

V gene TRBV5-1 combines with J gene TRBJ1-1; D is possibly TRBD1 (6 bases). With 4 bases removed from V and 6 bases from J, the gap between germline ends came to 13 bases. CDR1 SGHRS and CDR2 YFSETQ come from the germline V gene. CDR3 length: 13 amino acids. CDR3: CASSPFTGSEAFF. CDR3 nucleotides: TGCGCCAGCAGCCCGTTCACAGGGTCTGAAGCTTTCTTT.

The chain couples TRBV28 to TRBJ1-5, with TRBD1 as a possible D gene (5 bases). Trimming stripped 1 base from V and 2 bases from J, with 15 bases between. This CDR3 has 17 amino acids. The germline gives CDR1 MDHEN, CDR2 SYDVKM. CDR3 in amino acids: CASSLYRGAQGNQPQHF. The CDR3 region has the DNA TGTGCCAGCAGTTTATACCGGGGCGCCCAGGGCAATCAGCCCCAGCATTTT.

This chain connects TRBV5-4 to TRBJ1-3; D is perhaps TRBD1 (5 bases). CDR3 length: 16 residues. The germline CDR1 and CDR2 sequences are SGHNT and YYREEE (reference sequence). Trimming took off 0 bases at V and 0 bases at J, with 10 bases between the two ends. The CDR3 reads CASSLDRRSSGNTIYF. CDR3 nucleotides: TGTGCCAGCAGCTTGGACAGGAGGAGCTCTGGAAACACCATATATTTT.

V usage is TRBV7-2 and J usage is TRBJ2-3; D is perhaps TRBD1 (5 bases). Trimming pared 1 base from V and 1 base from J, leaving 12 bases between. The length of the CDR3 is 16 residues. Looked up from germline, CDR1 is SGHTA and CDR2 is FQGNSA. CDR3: CASSLGPTGRTDTQYF. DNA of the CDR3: TGTGCCAGCAGCTTAGGGCCCACAGGTCGCACAGATACGCAGTATTTT.

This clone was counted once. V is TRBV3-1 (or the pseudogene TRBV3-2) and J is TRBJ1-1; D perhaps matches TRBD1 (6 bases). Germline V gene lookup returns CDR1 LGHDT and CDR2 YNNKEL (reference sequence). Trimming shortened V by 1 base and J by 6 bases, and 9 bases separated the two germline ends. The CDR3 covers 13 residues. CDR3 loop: CASSQGGPSEAFF. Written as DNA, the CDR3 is TGTGCCAGCAGCCAAGGGGGGCCGTCTGAAGCTTTCTTT.

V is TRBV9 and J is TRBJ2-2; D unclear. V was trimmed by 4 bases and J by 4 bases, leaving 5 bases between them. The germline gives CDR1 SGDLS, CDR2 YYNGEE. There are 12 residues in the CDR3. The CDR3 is CASSFRTGELFF. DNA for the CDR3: TGTGCCAGCAGCTTTCGCACCGGGGAGCTGTTTTTT.

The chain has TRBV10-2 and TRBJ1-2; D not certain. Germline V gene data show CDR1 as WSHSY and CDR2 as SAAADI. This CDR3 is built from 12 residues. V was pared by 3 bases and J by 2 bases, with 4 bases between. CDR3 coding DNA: TGCGCCAGCAGTGAACAGAACTATGGCTACACCTTC. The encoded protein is CASSEQNYGYTF.

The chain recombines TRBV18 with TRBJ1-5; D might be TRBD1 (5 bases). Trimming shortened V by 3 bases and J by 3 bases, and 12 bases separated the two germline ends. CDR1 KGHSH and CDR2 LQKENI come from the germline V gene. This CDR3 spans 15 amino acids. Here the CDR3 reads CASSPGRVDNQPQHF. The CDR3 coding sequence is TGTGCCAGCTCACCTGGCAGGGTTGACAATCAGCCCCAGCATTTT.

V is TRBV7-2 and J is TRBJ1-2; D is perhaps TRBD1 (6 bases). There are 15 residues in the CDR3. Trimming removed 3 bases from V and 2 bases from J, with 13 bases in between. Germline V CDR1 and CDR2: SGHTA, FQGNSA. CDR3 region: CASSFDRSPNYGYTF. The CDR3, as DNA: TGTGCCAGCAGCTTCGACAGGTCTCCGAACTATGGCTACACCTTC.

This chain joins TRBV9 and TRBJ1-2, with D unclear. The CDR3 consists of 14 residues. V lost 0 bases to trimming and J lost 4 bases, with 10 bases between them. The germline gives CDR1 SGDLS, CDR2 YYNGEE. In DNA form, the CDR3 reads TGTGCCAGCAGCGTAGACGGGGATGGCTATGGCTACACCTTC. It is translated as CASSVDGDGYGYTF.

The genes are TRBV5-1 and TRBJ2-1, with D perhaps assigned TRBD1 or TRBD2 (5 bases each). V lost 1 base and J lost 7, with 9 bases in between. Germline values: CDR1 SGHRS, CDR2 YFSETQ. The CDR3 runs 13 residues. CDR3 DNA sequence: TGCGCCAGCAGCTTGAGGGGAGAGAATGAGCAGTTCTTC. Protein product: CASSLRGENEQFF.

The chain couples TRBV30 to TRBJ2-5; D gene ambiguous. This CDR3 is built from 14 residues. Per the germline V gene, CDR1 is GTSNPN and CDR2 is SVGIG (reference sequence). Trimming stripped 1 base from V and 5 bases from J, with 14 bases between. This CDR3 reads CAWSEGGTGETQYF. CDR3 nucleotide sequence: TGTGCCTGGAGTGAAGGCGGTACGGGTGAGACCCAGTACTTC.